This T cell receptor beta chain was identified in a study of T-cell reconstitution after alpha-beta-depleted transplantation in children. Study-level findings and limits: For some patients, TCRbeta diversity was high at day 60 because of recipient T cells and thymic progenitors that survived. Reportedly, roughly two months post-transplant, alpha-beta T cells arose from several hundred expanded graft clones.

TCRbeta library construction was performed incorporating unique molecular identifiers. Via MiXCR, TCRdb re-called the PCR reads, giving one row per CDR3 protein. This sample has roughly 120,000 distinct CDR3 sequences, with around 23% found just once. The CDR3 consists of 18 residues. From germline, CDR1 is SGHRS and CDR2 YFSETQ. Trimming removed 1 base from V and 4 bases from J; junction bases left unmatched: 7. This clonotype came up many times. What it binds is not known. This clonotype was obtained from a male patient aged 2 to 9 who had a stem cell transplant for chronic granulomatous disease, so the T cells may come from the graft donor. The chain couples TRBV5-1 to TRBJ2-2; TRBD2 matches at 13 bases. This sample comprised PBMCs, mostly from graft donor cells, obtained 180 days after TCRalphabeta/CD19-depleted stem cell transplant. The CDR3 bases are TGCGCCAGCAGCTTGCTCGGGACTAGCGGGATATCCACCGGGGAGCTGTTTTTT. Encoded protein: CASSLLGTSGISTGELFF.